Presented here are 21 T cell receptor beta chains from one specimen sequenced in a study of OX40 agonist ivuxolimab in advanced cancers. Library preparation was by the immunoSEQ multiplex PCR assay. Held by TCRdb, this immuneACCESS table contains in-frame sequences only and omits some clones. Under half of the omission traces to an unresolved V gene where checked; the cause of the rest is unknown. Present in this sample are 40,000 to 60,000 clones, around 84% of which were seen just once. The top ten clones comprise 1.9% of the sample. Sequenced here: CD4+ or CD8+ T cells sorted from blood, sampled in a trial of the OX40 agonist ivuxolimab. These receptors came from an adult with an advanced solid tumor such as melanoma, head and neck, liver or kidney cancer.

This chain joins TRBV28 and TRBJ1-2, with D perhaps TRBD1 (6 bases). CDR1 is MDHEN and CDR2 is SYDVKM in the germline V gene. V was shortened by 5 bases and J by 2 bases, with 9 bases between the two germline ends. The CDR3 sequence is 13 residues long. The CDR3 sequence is CASSTGQNYGYTF. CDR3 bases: TGTGCCAGCAGTACCGGACAGAACTATGGCTACACCTTC.

CDR3 sequence reads: CASSASLTVKYSNQPQHF. The CDR3 bases are TGTGCCAGCAGTGCCTCCCTGACGGTGAAATATAGCAATCAGCCCCAGCATTTT. The V and J genes are TRBV6-1 and TRBJ1-5; D is uncertain. This CDR3 is 18 amino acids long. With 4 bases removed from V and 0 bases from J, the gap between germline ends came to 19 bases. Per germline, CDR1 MNHNS and CDR2 SASEGT.

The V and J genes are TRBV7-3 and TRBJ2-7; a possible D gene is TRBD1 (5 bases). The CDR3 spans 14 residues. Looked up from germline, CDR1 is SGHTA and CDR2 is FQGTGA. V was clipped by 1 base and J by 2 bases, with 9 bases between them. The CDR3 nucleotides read TGTGCCAGCAGCTTAAATCAGGGCCCCTACGAGCAGTACTTC. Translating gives CASSLNQGPYEQYF.

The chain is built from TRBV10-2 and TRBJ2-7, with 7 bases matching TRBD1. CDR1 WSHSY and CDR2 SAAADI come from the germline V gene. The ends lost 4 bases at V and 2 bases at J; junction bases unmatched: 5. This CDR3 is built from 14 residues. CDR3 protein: CASSGQGRPYEQYF. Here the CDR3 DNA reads TGCGCCAGCAGTGGACAGGGCCGTCCCTACGAGCAGTACTTC.

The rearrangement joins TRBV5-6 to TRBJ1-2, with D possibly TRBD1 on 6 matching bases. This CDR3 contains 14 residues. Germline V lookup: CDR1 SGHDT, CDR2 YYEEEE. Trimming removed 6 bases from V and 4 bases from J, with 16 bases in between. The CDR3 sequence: CASIPTGTRYGYTF. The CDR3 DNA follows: TGTGCCAGCATCCCGACAGGCACCCGCTATGGCTACACCTTC. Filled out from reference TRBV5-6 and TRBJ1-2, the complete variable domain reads DAGVTQSPTHLIKTRGQQVTLRCSPKSGHDTVSWYQQALGQGPQFIFQYYEEEERQRGNFPDRFSGHQFPNYSSELNVNALLLGDSALYLCASIPTGTRYGYTFGSGTRLTVV.

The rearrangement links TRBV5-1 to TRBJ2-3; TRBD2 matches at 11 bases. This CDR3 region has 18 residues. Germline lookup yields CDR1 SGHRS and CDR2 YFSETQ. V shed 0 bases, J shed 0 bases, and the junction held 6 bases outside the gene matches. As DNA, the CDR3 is TGCGCCAGCAGCTTGGCACTAGCGGGGGCCTTGAGCACAGATACGCAGTATTTT. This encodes CASSLALAGALSTDTQYF.

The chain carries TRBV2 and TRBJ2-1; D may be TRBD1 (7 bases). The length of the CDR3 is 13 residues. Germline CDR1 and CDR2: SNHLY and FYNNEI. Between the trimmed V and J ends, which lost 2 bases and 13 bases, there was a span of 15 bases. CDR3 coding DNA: TGTGCCAGCAGTGAAAGAGGGGGCGGGAATCAGTTCTTC. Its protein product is CASSERGGGNQFF.

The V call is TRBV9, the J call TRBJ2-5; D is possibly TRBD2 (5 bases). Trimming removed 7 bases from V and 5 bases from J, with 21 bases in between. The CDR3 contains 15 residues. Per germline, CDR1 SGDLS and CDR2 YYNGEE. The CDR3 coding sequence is TGTGCCAGCGCGCAAAGGGCCTCATCGGGGGAGACCCAGTACTTC. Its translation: CASAQRASSGETQYF.

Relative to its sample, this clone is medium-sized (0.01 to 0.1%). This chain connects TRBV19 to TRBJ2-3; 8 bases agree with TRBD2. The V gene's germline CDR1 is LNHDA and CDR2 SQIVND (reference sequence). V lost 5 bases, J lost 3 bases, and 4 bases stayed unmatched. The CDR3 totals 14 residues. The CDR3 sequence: CASSQAGGTDTQYF. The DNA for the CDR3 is TGTGCCAGTAGTCAGGCGGGAGGAACAGATACGCAGTATTTT.

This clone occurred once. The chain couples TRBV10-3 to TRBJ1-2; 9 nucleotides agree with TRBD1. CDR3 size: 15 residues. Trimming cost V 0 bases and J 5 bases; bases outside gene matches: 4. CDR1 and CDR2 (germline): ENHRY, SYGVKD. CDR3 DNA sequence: TGTGCCATCAGTGAGTCACCCGGGACAGGGTATGGCTACACCTTC. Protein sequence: CAISESPGTGYGYTF.

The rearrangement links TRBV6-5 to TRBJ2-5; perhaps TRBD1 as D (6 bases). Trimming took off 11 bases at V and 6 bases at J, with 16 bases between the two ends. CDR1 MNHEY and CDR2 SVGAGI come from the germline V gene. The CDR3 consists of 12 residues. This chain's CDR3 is CAPYWGRKTQYF. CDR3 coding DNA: TGTGCCCCCTACTGGGGGCGAAAGACCCAGTACTTC.

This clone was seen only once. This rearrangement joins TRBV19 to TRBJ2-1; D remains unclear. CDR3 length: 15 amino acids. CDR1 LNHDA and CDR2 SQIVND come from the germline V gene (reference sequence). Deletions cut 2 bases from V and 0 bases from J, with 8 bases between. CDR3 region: CASSIQQSSYNEQFF. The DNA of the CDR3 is TGTGCCAGTAGTATACAGCAGAGCTCCTACAATGAGCAGTTCTTC. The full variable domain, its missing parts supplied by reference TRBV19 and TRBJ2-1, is DGGITQSPKYLFRKEGQNVTLSCEQNLNHDAMYWYRQDPGQGLRLIYYSQIVNDFQKGDIAEGYSVSREKKESFPLTVTSAQKNPTAFYLCASSIQQSSYNEQFFGPGTRLTVL.

The CDR3 loop is CSARDIPEQFF. DNA of the CDR3: TGCAGTGCTAGAGACATACCTGAGCAGTTCTTC. This rearrangement joins TRBV20-1 to TRBJ2-1; unclear D gene. In germline, CDR1 is DFQATT, CDR2 SNEGSKA (reference sequence). The CDR3 is made up of 11 amino acids. V shed 0 bases and J shed 9 bases, with 6 bases lying between them.

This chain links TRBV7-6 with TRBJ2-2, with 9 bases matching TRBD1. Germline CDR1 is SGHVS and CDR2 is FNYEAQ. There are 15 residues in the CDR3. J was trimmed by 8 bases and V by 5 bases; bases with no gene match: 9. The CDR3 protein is CASSPGTGTWGELFF. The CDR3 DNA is TGTGCCAGCAGCCCCGGGACAGGGACGTGGGGGGAGCTGTTTTTT.

The CDR3: CASSLGLTQYF. The CDR3 DNA is TGTGCCAGCAGTTTGGGTCTAACCCAGTACTTC. The V gene is TRBV25-1, the J gene TRBJ2-5; D is ambiguous. There are 11 residues in the CDR3. CDR1 MGHDK and CDR2 SYGVNS come from the germline V gene. Trimming pared 5 bases from V and 8 bases from J, leaving 9 bases between.

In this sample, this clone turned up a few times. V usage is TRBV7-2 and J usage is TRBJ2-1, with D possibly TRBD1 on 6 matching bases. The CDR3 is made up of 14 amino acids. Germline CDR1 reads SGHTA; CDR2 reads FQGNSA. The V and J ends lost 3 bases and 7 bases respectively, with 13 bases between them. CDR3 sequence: CASSFNRVLNEQFF. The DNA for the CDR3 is TGTGCCAGCAGCTTTAACAGGGTTCTAAATGAGCAGTTCTTC. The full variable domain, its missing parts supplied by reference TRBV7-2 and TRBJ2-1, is GAGVSQSPSNKVTEKGKDVELRCDPISGHTALYWYRQSLGQGLEFLIYFQGNSAPDKSGLPSDRFSAERTGGSVSTLTIQRTQQEDSAVYLCASSFNRVLNEQFFGPGTRLTVL.

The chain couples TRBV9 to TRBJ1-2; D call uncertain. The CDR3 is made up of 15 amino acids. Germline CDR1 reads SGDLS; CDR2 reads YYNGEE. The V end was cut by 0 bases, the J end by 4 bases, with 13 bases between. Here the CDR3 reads CASSVEGSFSYGYTF. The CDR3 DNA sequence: TGTGCCAGCAGCGTAGAGGGCAGTTTCAGCTATGGCTACACCTTC.

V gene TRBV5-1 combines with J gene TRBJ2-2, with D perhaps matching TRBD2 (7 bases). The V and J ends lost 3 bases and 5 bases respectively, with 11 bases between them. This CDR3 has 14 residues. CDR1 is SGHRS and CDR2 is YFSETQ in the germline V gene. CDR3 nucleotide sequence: TGCGCCAGCAGCTGGGGGGGCCAAACCGGGGAGCTGTTTTTT. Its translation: CASSWGGQTGELFF.

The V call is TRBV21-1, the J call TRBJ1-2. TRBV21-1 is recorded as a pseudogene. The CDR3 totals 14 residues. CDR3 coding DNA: TGTGCCAGCAGCAAAGGGGAGGGCAGGTATGGCTACACCTTC. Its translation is CASSKGEGRYGYTF.

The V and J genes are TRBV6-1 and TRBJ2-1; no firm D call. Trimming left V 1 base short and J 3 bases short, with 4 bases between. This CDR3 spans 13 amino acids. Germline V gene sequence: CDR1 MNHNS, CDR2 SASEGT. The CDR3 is CASSEVVYNEQFF. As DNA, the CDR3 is TGTGCCAGCAGTGAAGTGGTCTACAATGAGCAGTTCTTC.

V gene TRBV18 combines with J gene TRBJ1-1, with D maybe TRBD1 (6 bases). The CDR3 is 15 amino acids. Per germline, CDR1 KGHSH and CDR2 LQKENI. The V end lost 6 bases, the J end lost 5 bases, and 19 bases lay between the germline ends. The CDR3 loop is CASSREAGARTEAFF. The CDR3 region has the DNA TGTGCCAGCTCCCGCGAGGCAGGGGCGAGAACTGAAGCTTTCTTT.